This record concerns one T cell receptor beta chain sequence. Antigen: not known. The sample is drawn from a study of persistence of HIV-infected CD4 T cells. Sequencing used immunoSEQ version 4 in survey mode. Each sample used up to roughly 1 ug genomic DNA diluted to approximately 10 ng/uL. Here immunoSEQ multiplex PCR was the method, and the copy in TCRdb shows in-frame clones only, minus some. This sample carries some 49,000 clones, 90% of them seen once, and the ten largest clones take approximately 3.2%. Cells were stimulated nonspecifically with anti-CD3/anti-CD28 magnetic beads. CD4+ T cells upregulating both CD40 ligand and CD69 were sorted as responding cells. Suppressive ART was started during chronic HIV-1 infection in these adults. Inclusion required CMV-positive serology and CD4+ counts above 400 cells/uL. This CDR3 is 16 amino acids long. From germline, CDR1 is LGHDT and CDR2 YNNKEL (reference sequence). Trimming removed 0 bases from V and 5 bases from J; junction bases left unmatched: 6.

Findings of the study overall: Compared with CD3/CD28-stimulated cells, CMV- and Gag-responding cells showed lower TCRbeta richness.

V gene TRBV3-1 (or the pseudogene TRBV3-2) combines with J gene TRBJ2-2, with 7 nucleotides matching TRBD2. This specimen was CD4+ T cells sorted from PBMCs after approximately 19-hour stimulation, taken from a patient who received antiretroviral therapy. The source is an adult woman with HIV who was CMV-seropositive. CDR3 in DNA: TGTGCCAGCAGCCAAGATCGGGTAGCGGGTACCGGGGAGCTGTTTTTT. Translated: CASSQDRVAGTGELFF.